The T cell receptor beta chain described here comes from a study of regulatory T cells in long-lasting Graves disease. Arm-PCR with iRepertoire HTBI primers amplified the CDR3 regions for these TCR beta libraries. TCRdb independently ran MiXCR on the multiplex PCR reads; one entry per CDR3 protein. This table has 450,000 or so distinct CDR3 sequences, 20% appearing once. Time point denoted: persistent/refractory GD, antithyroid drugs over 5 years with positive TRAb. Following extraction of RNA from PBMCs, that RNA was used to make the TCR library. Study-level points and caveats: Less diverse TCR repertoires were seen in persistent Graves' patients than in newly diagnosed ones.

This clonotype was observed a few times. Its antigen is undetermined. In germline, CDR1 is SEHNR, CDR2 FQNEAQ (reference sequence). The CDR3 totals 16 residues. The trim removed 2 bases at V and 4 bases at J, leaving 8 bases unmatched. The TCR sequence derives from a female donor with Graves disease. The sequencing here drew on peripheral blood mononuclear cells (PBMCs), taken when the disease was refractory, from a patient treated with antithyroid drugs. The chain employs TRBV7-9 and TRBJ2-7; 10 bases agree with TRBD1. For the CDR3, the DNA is TGTGCCAGCAGCTTATCTTCCTGGACAGGGGGTTACGAGCAGTACTTC. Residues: CASSLSSWTGGYEQYF.